This T cell receptor (beta chain) is drawn from a study of blood T cell repertoires in COVID-19. At the level of the study: The United States, Italy and Spain were the sources of the acute and convalescent COVID-19 samples. PBMCs, B-cell-depleted T cells, or T cells provided the cDNA or gDNA that made up the material.

V lost 7 bases and J lost 5; bases outside the gene matches: 6. The germline V gene has CDR1 SNHLY and CDR2 FYNNEI. The CDR3 has 14 residues. Under the authors' procedure: Reference gene primer amplification gave estimated nucleated cell counts. TCRdb's table, derived via immunoSEQ multiplex PCR, lists solely in-frame clones and lacks some. V, J and clone size are those of that table, while D and trimming were read from the DNA. The sample lists about 150,000 clones, about nine tenths seen once, with around 6.1% in the top ten. The chain combines TRBV2 with TRBJ1-5; 9 bases fit TRBD1. Material: peripheral blood. This clonotype was obtained from a man older than 75 with acute or convalescent COVID-19. The CDR3 bases are TGTGCCAGCACATGGGACAGGGATGATCAGCCCCAGCATTTT. Encoded protein: CASTWDRDDQPQHF.